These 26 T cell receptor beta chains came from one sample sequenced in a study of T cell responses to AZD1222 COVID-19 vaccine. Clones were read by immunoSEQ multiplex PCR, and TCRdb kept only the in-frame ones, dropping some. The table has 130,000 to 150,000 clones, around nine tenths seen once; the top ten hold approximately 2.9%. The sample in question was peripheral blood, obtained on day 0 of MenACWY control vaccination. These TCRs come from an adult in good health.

In DNA, the CDR3 is TGTGCCAGCAGGGACCTTACGCCGAATCGGGACTATGGCTACACCTTC. This codes for CASRDLTPNRDYGYTF. The genes are TRBV2 and TRBJ1-2; D is ambiguous. The CDR3 totals 16 residues. The V end lost 6 bases, the J end lost 3 bases, and 20 bases lay between the germline ends. Germline CDR1 and CDR2: SNHLY and FYNNEI.

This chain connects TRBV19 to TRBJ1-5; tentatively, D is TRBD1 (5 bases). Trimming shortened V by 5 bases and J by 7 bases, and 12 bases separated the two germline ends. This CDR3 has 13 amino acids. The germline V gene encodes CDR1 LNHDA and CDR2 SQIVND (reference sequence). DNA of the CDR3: TGTGCCAGTAGTCCCGGGGGGGAGCAGCCCCAGCATTTT. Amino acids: CASSPGGEQPQHF.

CDR3 sequence reads: CASRLGPRGTEAFF. The CDR3 DNA reads as TGTGCCAGCAGACTTGGGCCGAGGGGAACTGAAGCTTTCTTT. The V call is TRBV6-5, the J call TRBJ1-1, with a weak D call TRBD1 (5 bases). The CDR3 runs to 14 residues. V gave up 6 bases and J gave up 5 bases, with 16 bases separating them. Germline V gene data show CDR1 as MNHEY and CDR2 as SVGAGI.

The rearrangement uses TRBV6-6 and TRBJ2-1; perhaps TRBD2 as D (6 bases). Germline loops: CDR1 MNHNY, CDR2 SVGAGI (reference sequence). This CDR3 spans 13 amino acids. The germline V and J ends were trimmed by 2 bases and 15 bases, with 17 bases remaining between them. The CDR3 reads CASSYPGGIAGFF. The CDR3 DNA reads TGTGCCAGCAGTTACCCCGGGGGAATCGCCGGGTTCTTC.

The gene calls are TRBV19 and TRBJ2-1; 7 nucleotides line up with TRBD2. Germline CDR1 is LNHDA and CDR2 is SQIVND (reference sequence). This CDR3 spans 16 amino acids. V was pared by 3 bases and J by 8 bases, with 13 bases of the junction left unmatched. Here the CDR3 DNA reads TGTGCCAGTAGTATTCGGACCCCAGCGGGGCGGGATGAGCAGTTCTTC. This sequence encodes CASSIRTPAGRDEQFF.

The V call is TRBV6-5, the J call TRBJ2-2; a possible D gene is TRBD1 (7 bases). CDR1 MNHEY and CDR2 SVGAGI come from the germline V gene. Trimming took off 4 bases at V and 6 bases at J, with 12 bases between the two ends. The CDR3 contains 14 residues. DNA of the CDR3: TGTGCCAGCAGTTCAGACAGGGAGGCCGGGGAGCTGTTTTTT. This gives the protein CASSSDREAGELFF.

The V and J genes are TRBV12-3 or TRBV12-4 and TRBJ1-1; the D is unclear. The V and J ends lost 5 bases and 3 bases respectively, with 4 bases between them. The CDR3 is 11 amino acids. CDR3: CASSQYTEAFF. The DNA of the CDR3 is TGTGCCAGCAGTCAGTACACTGAAGCTTTCTTT.

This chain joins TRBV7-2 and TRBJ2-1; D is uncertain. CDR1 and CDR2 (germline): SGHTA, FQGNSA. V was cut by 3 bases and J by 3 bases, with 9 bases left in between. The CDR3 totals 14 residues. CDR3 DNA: TGTGCCAGCAGCTTTGGGCAATTCTACAATGAGCAGTTCTTC. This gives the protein CASSFGQFYNEQFF.

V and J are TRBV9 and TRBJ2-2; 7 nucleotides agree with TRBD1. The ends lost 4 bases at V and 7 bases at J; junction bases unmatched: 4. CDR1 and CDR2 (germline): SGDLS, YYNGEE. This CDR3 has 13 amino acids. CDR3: CASSQRDSGELFF. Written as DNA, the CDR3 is TGTGCCAGCAGCCAAAGGGACAGCGGGGAGCTGTTTTTT.

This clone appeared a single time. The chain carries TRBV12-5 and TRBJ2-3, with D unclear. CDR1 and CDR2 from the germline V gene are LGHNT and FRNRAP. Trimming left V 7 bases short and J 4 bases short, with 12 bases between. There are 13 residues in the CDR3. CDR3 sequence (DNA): TGTGCTAGTGCAGCTAGTGGGGCAGATACGCAGTATTTT. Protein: CASAASGADTQYF. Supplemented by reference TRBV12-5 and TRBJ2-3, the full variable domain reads DARVTQTPRHKVTEMGQEVTMRCQPILGHNTVFWYRQTMMQGLELLAYFRNRAPLDDSGMPKDRFSAEMPDATLATLKIQPSEPRDSAVYFCASAASGADTQYFGPGTRLTVL.

CDR3 bases: TGTGCCTCCTGGCGGGGGGGCGGTGGAAACACCATATATTTT. Translation: CASWRGGGGNTIYF. The V call is TRBV7-9, the J call TRBJ1-3, with D maybe TRBD1 (6 bases). V shed 11 bases and J shed 3 bases, with 17 bases lying between them. This CDR3 has 14 residues. CDR1 SEHNR and CDR2 FQNEAQ come from the germline V gene (reference sequence).

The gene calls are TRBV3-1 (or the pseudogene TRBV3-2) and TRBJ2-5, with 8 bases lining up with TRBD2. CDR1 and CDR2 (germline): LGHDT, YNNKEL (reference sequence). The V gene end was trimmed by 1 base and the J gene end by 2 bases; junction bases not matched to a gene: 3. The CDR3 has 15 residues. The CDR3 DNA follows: TGTGCCAGCAGCCAAGTTCGGGGGGGACAAGAGACCCAGTACTTC. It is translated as CASSQVRGGQETQYF.

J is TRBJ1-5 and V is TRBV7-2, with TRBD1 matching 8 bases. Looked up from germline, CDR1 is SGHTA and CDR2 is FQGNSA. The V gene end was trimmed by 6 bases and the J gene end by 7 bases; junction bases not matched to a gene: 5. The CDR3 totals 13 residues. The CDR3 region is CASSIQGEQPQHF. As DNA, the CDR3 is TGTGCCAGCAGTATACAGGGGGAACAGCCCCAGCATTTT.

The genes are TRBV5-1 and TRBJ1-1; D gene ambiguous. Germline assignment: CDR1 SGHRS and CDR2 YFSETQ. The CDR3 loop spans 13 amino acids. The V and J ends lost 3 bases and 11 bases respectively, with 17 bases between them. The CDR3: CASSSTDPTRAFF. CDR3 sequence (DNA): TGCGCCAGCAGCTCTACGGACCCGACGAGGGCTTTCTTT.

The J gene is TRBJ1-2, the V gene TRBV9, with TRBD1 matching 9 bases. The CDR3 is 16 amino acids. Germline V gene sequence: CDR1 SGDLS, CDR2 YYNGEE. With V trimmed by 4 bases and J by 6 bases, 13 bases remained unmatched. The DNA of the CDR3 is TGTGCCAGCAGCCCAAGGGACAGGGTTCGGCTTGATGGCTACACCTTC. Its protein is CASSPRDRVRLDGYTF. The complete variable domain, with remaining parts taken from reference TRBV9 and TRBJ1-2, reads DSGVTQTPKHLITATGQRVTLRCSPRSGDLSVYWYQQSLDQGLQFLIQYYNGEERAKGNILERFSAQQFPDLHSELNLSSLELGDSALYFCASSPRDRVRLDGYTFGSGTRLTVV.

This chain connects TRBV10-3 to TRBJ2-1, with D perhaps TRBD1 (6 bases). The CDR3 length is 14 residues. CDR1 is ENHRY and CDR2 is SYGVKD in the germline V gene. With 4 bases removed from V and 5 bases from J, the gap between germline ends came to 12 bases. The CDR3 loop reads CAISAMDSNNEQFF. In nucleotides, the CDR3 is TGTGCCATCAGTGCCATGGACAGTAACAATGAGCAGTTCTTC.

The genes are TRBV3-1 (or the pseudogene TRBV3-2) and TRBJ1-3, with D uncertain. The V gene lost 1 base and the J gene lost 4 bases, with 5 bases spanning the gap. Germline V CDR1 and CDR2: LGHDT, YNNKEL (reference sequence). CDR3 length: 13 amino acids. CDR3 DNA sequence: TGTGCCAGCAGCCAAGTCGGCGGAAACACCATATATTTT. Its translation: CASSQVGGNTIYF.

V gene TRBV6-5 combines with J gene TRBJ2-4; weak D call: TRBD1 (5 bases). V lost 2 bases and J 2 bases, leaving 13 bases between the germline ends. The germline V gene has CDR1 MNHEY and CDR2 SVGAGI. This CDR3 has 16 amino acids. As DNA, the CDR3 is TGTGCCAGCAGTTACCGGGCAGGGTCGACCAAAAACATTCAGTACTTC. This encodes CASSYRAGSTKNIQYF.

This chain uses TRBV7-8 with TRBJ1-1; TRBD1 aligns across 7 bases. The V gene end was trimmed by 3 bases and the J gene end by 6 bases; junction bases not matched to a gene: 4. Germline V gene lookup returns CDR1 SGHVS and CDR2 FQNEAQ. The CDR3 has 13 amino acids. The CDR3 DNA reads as TGTGCCAGCAGCTTCTCAGGGGGTCCTGAAGCTTTCTTT. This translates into CASSFSGGPEAFF.

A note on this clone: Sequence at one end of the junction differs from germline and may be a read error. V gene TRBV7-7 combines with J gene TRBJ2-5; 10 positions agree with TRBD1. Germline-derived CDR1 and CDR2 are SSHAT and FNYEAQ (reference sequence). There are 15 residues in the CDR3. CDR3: CASSLTGTGEETQYF. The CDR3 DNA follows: TGTGCTAGCAGTTTAACCGGGACAGGGGAGGAGACCCAGTACTTC.

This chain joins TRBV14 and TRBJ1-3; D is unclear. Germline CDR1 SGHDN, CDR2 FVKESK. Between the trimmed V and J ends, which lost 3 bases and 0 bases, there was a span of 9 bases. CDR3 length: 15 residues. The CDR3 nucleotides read TGTGCCAGCAGCCACCACGGAAGCTCTGGAAACACCATATATTTT. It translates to CASSHHGSSGNTIYF.

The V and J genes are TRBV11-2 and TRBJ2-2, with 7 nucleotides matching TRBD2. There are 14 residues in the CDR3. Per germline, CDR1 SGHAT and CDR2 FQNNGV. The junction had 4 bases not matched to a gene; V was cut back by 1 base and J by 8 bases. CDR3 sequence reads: CASSLGEGYGELFF. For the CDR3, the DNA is TGTGCCAGCAGCTTAGGGGAGGGGTATGGGGAGCTGTTTTTT.

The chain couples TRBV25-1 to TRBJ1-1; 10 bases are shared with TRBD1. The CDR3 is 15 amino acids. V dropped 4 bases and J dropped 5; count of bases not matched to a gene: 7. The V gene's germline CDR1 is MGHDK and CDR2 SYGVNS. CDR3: CASSGRQGAGTEAFF. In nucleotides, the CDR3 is TGTGCCAGCAGTGGCAGACAGGGGGCCGGGACTGAAGCTTTCTTT.

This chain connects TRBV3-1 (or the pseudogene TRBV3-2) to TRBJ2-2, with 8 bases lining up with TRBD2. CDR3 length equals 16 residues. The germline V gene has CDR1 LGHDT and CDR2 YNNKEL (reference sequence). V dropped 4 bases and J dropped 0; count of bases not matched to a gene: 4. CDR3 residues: CASSPTTSANTGELFF. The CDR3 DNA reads TGTGCCAGCAGCCCGACGACTAGCGCGAACACCGGGGAGCTGTTTTTT.

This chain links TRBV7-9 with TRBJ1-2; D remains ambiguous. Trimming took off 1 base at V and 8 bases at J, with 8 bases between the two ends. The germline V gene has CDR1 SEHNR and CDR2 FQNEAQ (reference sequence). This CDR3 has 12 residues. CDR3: CASSLDTTGYTF. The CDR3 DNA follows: TGTGCCAGCAGCTTAGACACCACCGGCTACACCTTC.

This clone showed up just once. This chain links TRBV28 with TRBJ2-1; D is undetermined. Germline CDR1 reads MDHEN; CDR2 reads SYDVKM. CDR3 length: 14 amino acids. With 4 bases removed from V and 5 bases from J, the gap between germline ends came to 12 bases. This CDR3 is CASSSRLRDNEQFF. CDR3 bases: TGTGCCAGCAGTTCGCGACTGAGAGACAATGAGCAGTTCTTC.